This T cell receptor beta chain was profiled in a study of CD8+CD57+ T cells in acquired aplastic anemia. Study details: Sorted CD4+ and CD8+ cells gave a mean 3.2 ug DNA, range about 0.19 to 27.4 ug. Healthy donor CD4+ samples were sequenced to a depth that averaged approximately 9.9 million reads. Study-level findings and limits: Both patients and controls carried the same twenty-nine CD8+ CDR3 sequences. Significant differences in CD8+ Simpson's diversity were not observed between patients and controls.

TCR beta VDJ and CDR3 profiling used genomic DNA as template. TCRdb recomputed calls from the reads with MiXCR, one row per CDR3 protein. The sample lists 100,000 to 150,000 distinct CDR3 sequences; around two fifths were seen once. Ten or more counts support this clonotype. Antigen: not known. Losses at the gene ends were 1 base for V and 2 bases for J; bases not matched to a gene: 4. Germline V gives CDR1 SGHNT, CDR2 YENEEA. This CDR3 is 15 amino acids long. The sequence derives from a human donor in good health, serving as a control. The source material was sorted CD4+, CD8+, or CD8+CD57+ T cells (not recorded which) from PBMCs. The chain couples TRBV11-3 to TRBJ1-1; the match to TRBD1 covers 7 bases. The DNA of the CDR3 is TGTGCCAGCAGCTTAGGAGACAGGGATAACACTGAAGCTTTCTTT. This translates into CASSLGDRDNTEAFF.